The 2 T cell receptor beta chains presented below share a single source sample, sequenced in a study of prognosis after radiotherapy for stage I lung cancer. Two-round multiplex PCR on genomic DNA was the method by which TCR beta CDR3 was amplified. Round one of PCR was performed, and it used primers specific to each TRBV and TRBJ gene. TCRdb recomputed calls from the multiplex PCR reads with MiXCR, one row per CDR3 protein. Among roughly 9,000 distinct CDR3 sequences listed, 55% to 65% were seen once. The sequenced sample was PBMCs, obtained before or after stereotactic body radiation therapy (not recorded which). The receptor set was obtained from a donor over 45 with non-small cell lung cancer.

V usage is TRBV27 and J usage is TRBJ2-7; D remains ambiguous. The V end lost 5 bases, the J end lost 6 bases, and 11 bases lay between the germline ends. This CDR3 has 12 amino acids. Germline CDR1 is MNHEY and CDR2 is SMNVEV (reference sequence). As DNA, the CDR3 is TGTGCCAGCAGTGCAGACTTATCCGAGCAGTACTTC. This encodes CASSADLSEQYF.

As DNA, the CDR3 is TGTGCCAGCAGGACGACAGGCCCGGGGGAGCTGTTTTTT. Amino acids: CASRTTGPGELFF. The chain couples TRBV12-3 or TRBV12-4 to TRBJ2-2; D might be TRBD1 (6 bases). V lost 6 bases and J lost 8, with 13 bases in between. This CDR3 has 13 amino acids.